Each of the 13 T cell receptor beta chains below was sequenced from the same sample in a study of blood T cell repertoires in COVID-19. The protocol was immunoSEQ multiplex PCR, while the TCRdb copy is restricted to in-frame clones and leaves out a portion. This sample has roughly 40,000 clones, with approximately 73% found just once. Sequencing was done on a sample of peripheral blood. The source of these receptors is a man older than 75 with acute or convalescent COVID-19.

In its sample, this clone was seen once. The genes are TRBV4-1 and TRBJ2-1; 9 bases are a match to TRBD2. Trimming removed 6 bases from V and 8 bases from J; junction bases left unmatched: 8. This CDR3 spans 14 amino acids. From germline, CDR1 is MGHRA and CDR2 YSYEKL. The CDR3 is CASREELAGYEQFF. In DNA, the CDR3 is TGCGCCAGCAGAGAGGAACTAGCGGGCTATGAGCAGTTCTTC.

This clone was counted a single time. This chain uses TRBV5-1 with TRBJ1-1; D ambiguous. V lost 0 bases and J lost 1, with 7 bases in between. The CDR3 runs to 14 residues. CDR1 SGHRS and CDR2 YFSETQ come from the germline V gene. CDR3 region: CASSLGQKNTEAFF. CDR3 in DNA: TGCGCCAGCAGCTTGGGGCAGAAGAACACTGAAGCTTTCTTT.

This clone was recorded a few times. The genes are TRBV6-5 and TRBJ2-2, with TRBD1 identical over 8 bases. Trimming took 2 bases from V and 4 from J; bases not matched to a gene: 3. CDR3 length equals 15 residues. Germline CDR1 is MNHEY and CDR2 is SVGAGI. CDR3 amino acids: CASSYRQGATGELFF. In DNA, the CDR3 is TGTGCCAGCAGTTACAGGCAGGGGGCCACCGGGGAGCTGTTTTTT.

This clone was observed a few times. The chain combines TRBV5-1 with TRBJ1-2; 8 bases line up with TRBD1. Trimming took 4 bases from V and 8 from J; bases not matched to a gene: 7. There are 13 residues in the CDR3. Germline lookup yields CDR1 SGHRS and CDR2 YFSETQ. The CDR3 sequence: CASSPGQGQGYTF. In DNA, the CDR3 is TGCGCCAGCAGCCCTGGACAGGGCCAGGGCTACACCTTC.

This chain joins TRBV28 and TRBJ1-6; a weak D match, TRBD1 (5 bases). The germline V gene encodes CDR1 MDHEN and CDR2 SYDVKM. The CDR3 sequence is 14 residues long. Trimming shortened V by 3 bases and J by 6 bases, and 9 bases separated the two germline ends. CDR3 in amino acids: CASSFATVNSPLHF. CDR3 DNA: TGTGCCAGCAGTTTCGCGACAGTTAATTCACCCCTCCACTTT.

The chain links TRBV20-1 to TRBJ1-2; D not resolved. CDR1 is DFQATT and CDR2 is SNEGSKA in the germline V gene (reference sequence). The CDR3 sequence is 16 residues long. V gave up 3 bases and J gave up 0 bases, with 17 bases separating them. The CDR3 DNA is TGCAGTGCTAGTAGAGGTGACGTCCAAGCTAACTATGGCTACACCTTC. Protein product: CSASRGDVQANYGYTF.

The genes are TRBV7-3 and TRBJ2-2; D not resolved. The CDR3 loop spans 13 amino acids. Germline assignment: CDR1 SGHTA and CDR2 FQGTGA. Trimming cost V 4 bases and J 0 bases, with 3 bases left between them. CDR3 bases: TGTGCCAGCAGCTCCGCGAACACCGGGGAGCTGTTTTTT. Translation: CASSSANTGELFF.

This clone has more than one count but fewer than ten. The chain is built from TRBV11-2 and TRBJ2-5; 9 bases align to TRBD1. Germline lookup yields CDR1 SGHAT and CDR2 FQNNGV. V was clipped by 1 base and J by 5 bases; unmatched bases: 8. The CDR3 length is 16 residues. CDR3 region: CASSLGGDRDWETQYF. In nucleotides, the CDR3 is TGTGCCAGCAGCTTAGGGGGGGACAGGGACTGGGAGACCCAGTACTTC.

This chain uses TRBV4-2 with TRBJ2-7; the match to TRBD2 covers 7 bases. V shed 0 bases, J shed 2 bases, and the junction held 7 bases outside the gene matches. Germline-derived CDR1 and CDR2 are LGHNA and YNFKEQ. This CDR3 comprises 16 residues. CDR3: CASSQDRASGTYEQYF. The CDR3 DNA sequence: TGTGCCAGCAGCCAAGATCGGGCTAGCGGAACCTACGAGCAGTACTTC.

This clone was recorded once. This CDR3 is CAWNQGAQETQYF. The CDR3 DNA is TGTGCCTGGAATCAGGGGGCGCAAGAGACCCAGTACTTC. The chain couples TRBV30 to TRBJ2-5; 8 positions match TRBD1. The trim removed 4 bases at V and 2 bases at J, leaving 3 bases unmatched. Germline loops: CDR1 GTSNPN, CDR2 SVGIG (reference sequence). This CDR3 spans 13 amino acids. The full variable domain, with the rest looked up from reference TRBV30 and TRBJ2-5, is SQTIHQWPATLVQPVGSPLSLECTVEGTSNPNLYWYRQAAGRGLQLLFYSVGIGQISSEVPQNLSASRPQDRQFILSSKKLLLSDSGFYLCAWNQGAQETQYFGPGTRLLVL.

The chain is built from TRBV11-2 and TRBJ2-1; 14 nucleotides line up with TRBD2. This CDR3 has 16 residues. Trimming took 5 bases from V and 8 from J; bases not matched to a gene: 8. Per germline, CDR1 SGHAT and CDR2 FQNNGV. CDR3 sequence: CASSLTSGGAMDEQFF. For the CDR3, the DNA is TGTGCCAGCAGCCTGACTAGCGGGGGGGCCATGGATGAGCAGTTCTTC.

The CDR3 nucleotides are TGTGCCATCAGTGACAAAGGAGGCACTGAAGCTTTCTTT. Its protein product is CAISDKGGTEAFF. The chain combines TRBV10-3 with TRBJ1-1; no clear D gene. The CDR3 is 13 amino acids. Germline CDR1 is ENHRY and CDR2 is SYGVKD. V lost 3 bases and J 4 bases, leaving 9 bases between the germline ends.

The chain carries TRBV28 and TRBJ2-5; weak D call: TRBD2 (5 bases). Germline V gene lookup returns CDR1 MDHEN and CDR2 SYDVKM. This CDR3 is built from 13 residues. V was cut by 8 bases and J by 1 base, with 11 bases left in between. In DNA form, the CDR3 reads TGTGCCAGCTTCGAGGGTTCCCAAGAGACCCAGTACTTC. This codes for CASFEGSQETQYF.